The 4 T cell receptor beta chains reported below all come from one sample, sequenced in a study of CD8+ T cells in alopecia areata. Reverse transcription of extracted RNA yielded cDNA, which provided the sequencing template. Sequencing was performed with immunoSEQ multiplex PCR; in TCRdb, only in-frame clones are kept and a portion is missing. The sample contains about 300,000 clones, 58% of which appear only once. Treatment given: oral pan-JAK inhibitor, 5-10 mg twice daily. The material sequenced was CD4+ T cells sorted from blood, taken at week 24, from a patient treated with tofacitinib. The receptors were gathered from a human donor with alopecia areata.

This clone was recorded only once. V and J are TRBV6-5 and TRBJ2-2, with 7 bases that match TRBD1. V was pared by 6 bases and J by 14 bases, with 18 bases of the junction left unmatched. Germline lookup yields CDR1 MNHEY and CDR2 SVGAGI. The CDR3 extends over 15 amino acids. The CDR3 spells CASSLEATGARGLFF. Written as DNA, the CDR3 is TGTGCCAGCAGCTTGGAAGCCACAGGGGCCAGGGGACTGTTTTTT.

The V gene is TRBV4-1, the J gene TRBJ1-6; TRBD1 matches 9 bases. Germline V gene sequence: CDR1 MGHRA, CDR2 YSYEKL. The CDR3 is 15 amino acids. With V trimmed by 0 bases and J by 14 bases, 8 bases remained unmatched. CDR3 loop: CASSQEGQGAGSLHF. Here the CDR3 DNA reads TGCGCCAGCAGCCAAGAGGGACAGGGCGCTGGGTCCCTCCACTTT.

The chain carries TRBV30 and TRBJ1-6, with 10 bases lining up with TRBD1. Germline CDR1 is GTSNPN and CDR2 is SVGIG (reference sequence). There are 15 residues in the CDR3. The V and J ends lost 0 bases and 6 bases, in that order; junction bases with no gene match: 2. The CDR3 region is CAWSVGQGVNSPLHF. The CDR3 DNA reads TGTGCCTGGAGTGTTGGACAGGGGGTTAATTCACCCCTCCACTTT.

This clone was recorded only once. The V and J genes are TRBV5-6 and TRBJ1-6, with D possibly matching TRBD1 (5 bases). The V and J ends lost 4 bases and 10 bases respectively, with 12 bases between them. CDR3 length: 13 amino acids. In germline, CDR1 is SGHDT, CDR2 YYEEEE. CDR3: CASSAQTESPLHF. CDR3 DNA sequence: TGTGCCAGCAGCGCCCAGACAGAATCACCCCTCCACTTT.